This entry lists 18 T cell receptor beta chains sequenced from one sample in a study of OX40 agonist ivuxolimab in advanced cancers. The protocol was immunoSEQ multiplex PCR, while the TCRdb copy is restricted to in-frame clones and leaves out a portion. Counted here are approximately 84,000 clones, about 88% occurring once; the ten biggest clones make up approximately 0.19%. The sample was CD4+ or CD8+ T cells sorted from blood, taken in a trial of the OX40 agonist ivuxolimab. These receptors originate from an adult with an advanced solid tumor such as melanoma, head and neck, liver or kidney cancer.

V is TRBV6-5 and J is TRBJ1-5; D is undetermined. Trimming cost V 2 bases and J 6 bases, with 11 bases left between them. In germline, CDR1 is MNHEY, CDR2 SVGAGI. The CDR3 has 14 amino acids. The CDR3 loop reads CASSYLGIGQPQHF. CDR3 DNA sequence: TGTGCCAGCAGTTACCTGGGTATTGGTCAGCCCCAGCATTTT.

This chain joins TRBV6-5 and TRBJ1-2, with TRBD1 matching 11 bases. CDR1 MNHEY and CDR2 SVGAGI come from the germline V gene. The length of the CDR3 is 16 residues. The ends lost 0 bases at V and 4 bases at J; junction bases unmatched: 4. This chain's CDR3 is CASSYSRTGGSYGYTF. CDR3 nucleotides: TGTGCCAGCAGTTACTCCCGGACAGGGGGCTCCTATGGCTACACCTTC.

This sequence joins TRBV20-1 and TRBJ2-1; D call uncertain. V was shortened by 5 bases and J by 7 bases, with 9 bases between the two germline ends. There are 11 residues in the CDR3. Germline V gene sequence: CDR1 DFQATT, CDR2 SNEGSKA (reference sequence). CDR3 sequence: CSAPTWNEQFF. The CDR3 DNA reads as TGCAGTGCTCCTACCTGGAATGAGCAGTTCTTC.

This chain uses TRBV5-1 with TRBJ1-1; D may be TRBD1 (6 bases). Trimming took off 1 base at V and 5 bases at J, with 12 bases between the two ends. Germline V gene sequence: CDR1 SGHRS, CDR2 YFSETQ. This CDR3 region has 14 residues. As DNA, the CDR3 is TGCGCCAGCAGCTTGACGGCGAGGGGGACTGAAGCTTTCTTT. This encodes CASSLTARGTEAFF.

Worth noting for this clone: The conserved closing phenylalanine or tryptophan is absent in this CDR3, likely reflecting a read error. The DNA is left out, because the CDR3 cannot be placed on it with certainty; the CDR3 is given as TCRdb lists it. CDR3 amino acids: CSVEAFEAGWL. The chain employs TRBV29-1 and TRBJ1-2; the table's TRBD1 call for D was not verified on the DNA. 11 amino acids form the CDR3, both terminal residues included. Germline V gene lookup returns CDR1 SQVTM and CDR2 ANQGSEA.

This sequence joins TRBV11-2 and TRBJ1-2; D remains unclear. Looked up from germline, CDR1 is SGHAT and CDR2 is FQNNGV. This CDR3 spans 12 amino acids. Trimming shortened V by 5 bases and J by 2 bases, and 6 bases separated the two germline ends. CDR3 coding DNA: TGTGCCAGCAGCCCAAGGAACTATGGCTACACCTTC. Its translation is CASSPRNYGYTF.

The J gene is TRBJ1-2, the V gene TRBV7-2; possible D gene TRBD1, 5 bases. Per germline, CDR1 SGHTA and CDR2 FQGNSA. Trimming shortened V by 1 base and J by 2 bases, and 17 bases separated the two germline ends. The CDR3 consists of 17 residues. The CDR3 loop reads CASSLEWGRAQNYGYTF. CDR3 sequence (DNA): TGTGCCAGCAGCTTAGAATGGGGCAGGGCCCAGAACTATGGCTACACCTTC.

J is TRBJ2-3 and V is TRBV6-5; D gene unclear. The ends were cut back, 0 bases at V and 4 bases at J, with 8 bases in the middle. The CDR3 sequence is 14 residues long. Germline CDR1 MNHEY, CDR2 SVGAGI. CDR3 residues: CASSYSWGADTQYF. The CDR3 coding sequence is TGTGCCAGCAGTTACTCGTGGGGTGCAGATACGCAGTATTTT.

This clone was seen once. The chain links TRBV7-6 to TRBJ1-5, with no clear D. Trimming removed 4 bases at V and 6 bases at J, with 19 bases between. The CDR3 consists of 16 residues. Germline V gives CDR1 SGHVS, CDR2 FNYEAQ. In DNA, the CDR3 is TGTGCCAGCAGCTCATCGACCCCAGAGGTGGGTCAGCCCCAGCATTTT. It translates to CASSSSTPEVGQPQHF.

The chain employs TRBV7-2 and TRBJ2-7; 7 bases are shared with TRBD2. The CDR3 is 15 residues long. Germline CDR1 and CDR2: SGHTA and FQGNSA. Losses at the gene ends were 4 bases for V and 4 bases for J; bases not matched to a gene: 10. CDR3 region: CASSYSGKAVYEQYF. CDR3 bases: TGTGCCAGCAGCTACAGCGGGAAGGCAGTTTACGAGCAGTACTTC.

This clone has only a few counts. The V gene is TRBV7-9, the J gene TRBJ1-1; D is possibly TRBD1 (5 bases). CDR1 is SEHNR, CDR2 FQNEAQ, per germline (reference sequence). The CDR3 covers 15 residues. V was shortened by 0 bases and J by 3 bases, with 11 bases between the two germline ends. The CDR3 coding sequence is TGTGCCAGCAGCTTAGCGTCGGGGGTCGACACTGAAGCTTTCTTT. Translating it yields CASSLASGVDTEAFF.

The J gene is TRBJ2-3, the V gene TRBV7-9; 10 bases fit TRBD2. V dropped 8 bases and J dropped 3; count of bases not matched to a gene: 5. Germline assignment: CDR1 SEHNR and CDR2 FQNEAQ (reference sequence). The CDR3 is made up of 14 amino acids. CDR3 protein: CASRTSGVTDTQYF. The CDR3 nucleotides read TGTGCCAGCCGTACTAGCGGGGTAACAGATACGCAGTATTTT. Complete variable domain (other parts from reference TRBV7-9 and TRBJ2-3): DTGVSQNPRHKITKRGQNVTFRCDPISEHNRLYWYRQTLGQGPEFLTYFQNEAQLEKSRLLSDRFSAERPKGSFSTLEIQRTEQGDSAMYLCASRTSGVTDTQYFGPGTRLTVL.

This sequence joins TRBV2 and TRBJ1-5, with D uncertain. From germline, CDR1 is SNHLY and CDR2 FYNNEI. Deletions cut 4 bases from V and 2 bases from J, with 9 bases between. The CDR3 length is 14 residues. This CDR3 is CASSVSGGNQPQHF. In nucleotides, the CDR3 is TGTGCCAGCAGTGTTTCTGGGGGCAATCAGCCCCAGCATTTT.

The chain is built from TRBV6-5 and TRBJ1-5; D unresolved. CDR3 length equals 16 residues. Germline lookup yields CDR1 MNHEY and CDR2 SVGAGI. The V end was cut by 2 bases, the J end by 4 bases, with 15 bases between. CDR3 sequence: CASSYVGVGENQPQHF. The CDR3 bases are TGTGCCAGCAGTTACGTCGGAGTGGGCGAGAATCAGCCCCAGCATTTT.

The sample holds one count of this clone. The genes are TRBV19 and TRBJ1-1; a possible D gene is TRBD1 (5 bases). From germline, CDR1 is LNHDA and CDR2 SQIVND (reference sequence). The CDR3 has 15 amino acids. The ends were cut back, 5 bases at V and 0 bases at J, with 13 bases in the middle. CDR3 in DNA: TGTGCCAGTAGTGATTTTGCAGGGATGAACACTGAAGCTTTCTTT. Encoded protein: CASSDFAGMNTEAFF.

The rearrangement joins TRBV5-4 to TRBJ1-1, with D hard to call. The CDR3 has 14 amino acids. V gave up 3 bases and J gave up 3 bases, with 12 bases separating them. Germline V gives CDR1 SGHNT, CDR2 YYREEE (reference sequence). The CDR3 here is CASSSPSADTEAFF. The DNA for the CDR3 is TGTGCCAGCAGCTCACCCTCCGCCGACACTGAAGCTTTCTTT.

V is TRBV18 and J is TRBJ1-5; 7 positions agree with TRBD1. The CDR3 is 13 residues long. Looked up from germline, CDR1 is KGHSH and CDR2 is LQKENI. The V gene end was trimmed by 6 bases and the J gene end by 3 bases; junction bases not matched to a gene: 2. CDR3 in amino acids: CASSGTDNQPQHF. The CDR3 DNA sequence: TGTGCCAGCTCGGGGACAGACAATCAGCCCCAGCATTTT.

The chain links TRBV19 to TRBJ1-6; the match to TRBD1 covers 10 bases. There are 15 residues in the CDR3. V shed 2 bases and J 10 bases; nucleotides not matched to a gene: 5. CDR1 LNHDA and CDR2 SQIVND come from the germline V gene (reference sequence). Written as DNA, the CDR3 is TGTGCCAGTAGTATATCCGGGACAGGGGAATCACCCCTCCACTTT. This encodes CASSISGTGESPLHF. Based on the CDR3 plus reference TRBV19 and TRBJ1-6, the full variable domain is DGGITQSPKYLFRKEGQNVTLSCEQNLNHDAMYWYRQDPGQGLRLIYYSQIVNDFQKGDIAEGYSVSREKKESFPLTVTSAQKNPTAFYLCASSISGTGESPLHFGNGTRLTVT.